This is a list of T cell receptor beta chains from one sample in a study of CD8+ T cells in alopecia areata. Profiling relied on immunoSEQ multiplex PCR, and the TCRdb table lists in-frame clones only, not all of them. The table has over 150,000 clones, about three fifths seen once. Sequences were derived from CD8+ T cells sorted from blood, sampled at week 24, from a patient treated with tofacitinib. These receptors were taken from a human donor with alopecia areata. CDR3s include the opening cysteine and the closing phenylalanine or tryptophan. The D gene is left open where the match is weak. Part of the rows lack a size; the others show once, few, many or a class for expanded clones.

j_gene,d_gene,v_gene,abundance,CDR3aa,CDR3nt
TRBJ1-2,-,TRBV10-3,few,CAIRNTGPRSF,TGTGCCATCAGGAACACAGGACCCCGCAGTTTC
TRBJ2-7,-,TRBV13,-,CASSLGNPREQYF,TGTGCCAGCAGCTTAGGGAACCCTAGAGAGCAGTACTTC
TRBJ1-4,-,TRBV30,-,CAWSGADYNEKLFF,TGTGCCTGGAGTGGGGCCGATTATAATGAAAAACTGTTTTTT
TRBJ2-3,-,TRBV27,-,CASSTAFGQGDGTDTQYF,TGTGCCAGCAGTACGGCCTTTGGGCAGGGTGATGGCACAGATACGCAGTATTTT
TRBJ2-1,TRBD1,TRBV2,few,CASSITGGSYNEQFF,TGTGCCAGCAGTATAACAGGGGGCTCCTACAATGAGCAGTTCTTC
TRBJ2-7,-,TRBV29-1,-,CSVEGGEGYEQYF,TGCAGCGTTGAAGGCGGCGAGGGGTACGAGCAGTACTTC
TRBJ1-1,-,TRBV30,-,CAWMWGNTEAFF,TGTGCCTGGATGTGGGGGAACACTGAAGCTTTCTTT
TRBJ2-7,-,TRBV4-1,-,CASSSLSFGYEQYF,TGCGCCAGCAGCTCCCTTAGCTTTGGTTACGAGCAGTACTTC
TRBJ1-3,-,TRBV29-1,-,CSVLELTYSGNTIYF,TGCAGCGTCCTAGAACTCACCTACTCTGGAAACACCATATATTTT
TRBJ2-1,-,TRBV4-1,-,CASSQGGSSVVGNNEQFF,TGCGCCAGCAGCCAAGGAGGAAGTAGTGTTGTGGGAAACAATGAGCAGTTCTTC
TRBJ2-7,-,TRBV7-2,few,CASSLMGRNPYEQYF,TGTGCCAGCAGCTTAATGGGGAGGAATCCCTACGAGCAGTACTTC
TRBJ2-7,TRBD2,TRBV11-2,-,CASSLGSGAYEQYF,TGTGCCAGCAGCTTAGGTAGCGGGGCATACGAGCAGTACTTC
TRBJ1-1,-,TRBV7-9,once,CASSLVPGWPEAFF,TGTGCCAGCAGCTTAGTCCCAGGGTGGCCTGAAGCTTTCTTT
TRBJ2-3,-,TRBV7-3,once,CASSAGVADTQYF,TGTGCCAGCAGCGCCGGGGTCGCAGATACGCAGTATTTT
TRBJ1-2,TRBD1,TRBV10-3,-,CATSDRVERDGYTF,TGTGCCACCAGCGACAGGGTAGAAAGGGACGGCTACACCTTC
TRBJ2-7,TRBD2,TRBV5-1,-,CASSPGGIEYEQYF,TGCGCCAGCAGCCCGGGAGGCATAGAATACGAGCAGTACTTC
TRBJ2-7,-,TRBV19,-,CASRGDAYEQYF,TGTGCCAGTAGGGGGGATGCCTACGAGCAGTACTTC
TRBJ1-5,-,TRBV5-6,-,CASSLPGEGPQHF,TGTGCCAGCAGCTTGCCCGGCGAAGGGCCCCAGCATTTT
TRBJ2-5,TRBD1,TRBV4-2,-,CASSQSGTGRETQYF,TGTGCCAGCAGCCAAAGTGGGACAGGAAGGGAGACCCAGTACTTC
TRBJ2-1,TRBD2,TRBV4-1,-,CASRRAGGDYNEQFF,TGCGCCAGCAGGAGAGCGGGGGGGGATTACAATGAGCAGTTCTTC
TRBJ2-7,-,TRBV5-1,few,CASSPGVNEQYF,TGCGCCAGCAGCCCGGGGGTCAACGAGCAGTACTTC
TRBJ2-7,-,TRBV4-1,few,CASSQEVDYEQYF,TGCGCCAGCAGCCAAGAGGTTGACTACGAGCAGTACTTC
TRBJ2-2,TRBD1,TRBV13,-,CASSPSGQGARVTGELFF,TGTGCCAGCAGCCCGTCGGGACAGGGGGCGCGGGTTACCGGGGAGCTGTTTTTT
TRBJ2-2,-,TRBV7-3,-,CASRSNTGELFF,TGTGCCAGCAGATCGAACACCGGGGAGCTGTTTTTT
TRBJ1-1,-,TRBV27,-,CASYAPSTNTEAFF,TGTGCCAGCTATGCGCCCAGCACTAACACTGAAGCTTTCTTT
TRBJ2-4,-,TRBV7-9,few,CASSPGRSDKNIQYF,TGTGCCAGCAGTCCAGGCAGGTCGGACAAAAACATTCAGTACTTC
TRBJ2-5,-,TRBV13,once,CASSLRRKIKETQYF,TGTGCCAGCAGCTTACGTCGGAAAATTAAAGAGACCCAGTACTTC
TRBJ2-3,-,TRBV6-5,-,CASSHGGTSTDTQYF,TGTGCCAGCAGTCACGGGGGAACCAGCACAGATACGCAGTATTTT
TRBJ2-5,-,TRBV7-9,-,CASSDGREVETQYF,TGTGCCAGCAGCGACGGACGGGAAGTAGAGACCCAGTACTTC
TRBJ1-1,-,TRBV30,-,CAWRARRGRGAEAFF,TGTGCCTGGAGAGCCCGGCGGGGGCGCGGGGCTGAAGCTTTCTTT
TRBJ2-7,-,TRBV11-2,-,CASNSKGRGYEQYF,TGTGCCAGCAACTCCAAAGGCAGGGGTTACGAGCAGTACTTC
TRBJ1-4,-,TRBV6-5,few,CASSYEQTEKLFF,TGTGCCAGCAGTTACGAACAGACAGAAAAACTGTTTTTT
TRBJ2-5,-,TRBV6-6,few,CASSYSIQGAAVSQYF,TGTGCCAGCAGTTACTCGATTCAGGGTGCGGCGGTTTCCCAGTACTTC
TRBJ2-1,-,TRBV5-1,-,CASSTGTSYNEQFF,TGCGCCAGCAGCACCGGGACCTCCTACAATGAGCAGTTCTTC
TRBJ2-2,-,TRBV2,-,CASRGGRGELFF,TGTGCCAGCAGGGGGGGGCGCGGGGAGCTGTTTTTT
TRBJ1-6,-,TRBV13,-,CASSPMNRADDSPLHF,TGTGCCAGCAGCCCTATGAACCGGGCCGACGATTCACCCCTCCACTTT
TRBJ1-2,TRBD1,TRBV29-1,few,CSVAGDREPYGYTF,TGCAGCGTCGCTGGGGACAGGGAGCCCTATGGCTACACCTTC
TRBJ1-5,TRBD1,TRBV25-1,-,CASSEGAGGDQPQHF,TGTGCCAGCAGTGAGGGGGCAGGGGGCGATCAGCCCCAGCATTTT
TRBJ2-5,TRBD2,TRBV7-8,-,CASSFAAGGPLETQYF,TGTGCCAGCAGCTTTGCGGCGGGGGGGCCTCTTGAGACCCAGTACTTC
TRBJ1-6,TRBD1,TRBV13,-,CASSFWDSYSPLHF,TGTGCCAGCAGCTTCTGGGACAGTTATTCACCCCTCCACTTT
TRBJ1-2,-,TRBV9,-,CASSPDGGLGYGYTF,TGTGCCAGCAGCCCAGATGGGGGGCTCGGCTATGGCTACACCTTC
TRBJ2-5,-,TRBV6-5,few,CASSPPGIQETQYF,TGTGCCAGCAGTCCTCCCGGGATCCAAGAGACCCAGTACTTC
TRBJ1-4,-,TRBV14,-,CASSLLHEKLFF,TGTGCCAGCAGCCTACTACACGAAAAACTGTTTTTT
TRBJ1-2,TRBD1,TRBV30,-,CAWSNPWGQGGYTF,TGTGCCTGGAGTAATCCCTGGGGACAGGGTGGCTACACCTTC
TRBJ2-5,TRBD1,TRBV11-1,few,CASSLWDRGDETQYF,TGTGCCAGCAGCTTGTGGGACAGGGGGGACGAGACCCAGTACTTC
TRBJ1-6,TRBD1,TRBV7-9,-,CASSRGDSRYNSPLHF,TGTGCCAGCAGCCGAGGGGACAGCCGATATAATTCACCCCTCCACTTT
TRBJ2-4,-,TRBV18,-,CASSPNPGQLAKNIQYF,TGTGCCAGCTCACCTAATCCGGGACAACTAGCCAAAAACATTCAGTACTTC
TRBJ2-2,-,TRBV13,-,CASSHPGESYTGELFF,TGTGCCAGCAGCCATCCGGGAGAGAGTTACACCGGGGAGCTGTTTTTT
TRBJ2-5,-,TRBV5-1,-,CASSRDQETQYF,TGCGCCAGCAGCCGGGACCAAGAGACCCAGTACTTC
TRBJ2-2,TRBD2,TRBV9,-,CASSVELAGNTGELFF,TGTGCCAGCAGCGTAGAACTAGCGGGGAACACCGGGGAGCTGTTTTTT
TRBJ2-3,-,TRBV27,-,CASTYSSTDTQYF,TGTGCCAGCACTTATTCGAGCACAGATACGCAGTATTTT
TRBJ2-5,TRBD1,TRBV7-9,-,CASSNGQGQETQYF,TGTGCCAGCAGCAACGGACAGGGTCAAGAGACCCAGTACTTC
TRBJ2-3,-,TRBV5-1,-,CASSLSGASTDTQYF,TGCGCCAGCAGCTTGTCCGGGGCTAGCACAGATACGCAGTATTTT
TRBJ1-1,-,TRBV20-1,-,CSASLNTEAFF,TGCAGTGCCTCCCTTAACACTGAAGCTTTCTTT
TRBJ1-2,-,TRBV4-1,-,CASSERVGGNYGYTF,TGCGCCAGCAGTGAAAGAGTTGGAGGCAACTATGGCTACACCTTC
TRBJ1-1,-,TRBV7-2,-,CASSLWGWGAYPEAFF,TGTGCCAGCAGCCTATGGGGATGGGGGGCTTACCCTGAAGCTTTCTTT
TRBJ2-7,TRBD2,TRBV14,-,CASSQDRTSGALSYEQYF,TGTGCCAGCAGCCAAGATAGGACTAGCGGGGCCCTCTCCTACGAGCAGTACTTC
TRBJ2-1,-,TRBV10-2,-,CASSEQRSYNEQFF,TGCGCCAGCAGTGAGCAAAGGTCCTACAATGAGCAGTTCTTC
TRBJ2-1,-,TRBV10-3,few,CAISESMAGAYNEQFF,TGTGCCATCAGTGAGTCGATGGCAGGGGCTTACAATGAGCAGTTCTTC